This T cell receptor (beta chain) was documented in a study of PD-1 blockade in classical Hodgkin lymphoma. Across the whole study: Every 2 weeks, patients had 3 mg/kg nivolumab intravenously.

Germline CDR1 is MDHEN and CDR2 is SYDVKM. V dropped 6 bases and J dropped 5; count of bases not matched to a gene: 15. This CDR3 contains 18 residues. Worth noting for this clone: The antigen remains unidentified.

With no exception, relapse followed autologous stem cell transplantation in all patients, and brentuximab vedotin exposure varied. Purification of CD4+ T cells from thawed PBMCs was achieved by magnetic negative selection. When best responses were assessed, they were complete response, partial response or progressive disease. Whole-study findings and limits: The authors have not defined what causes the repertoire differences, possibly disease activity or prior therapy.

The method was immunoSEQ multiplex PCR; TCRdb's version includes in-frame clones alone and lacks a portion of them. The data show around 6,000 clones, with about four fifths seen just once and around 3.3% held by the top ten. This TCR derives from a human donor with classical Hodgkin lymphoma. The chain carries TRBV28 and TRBJ2-5; 13 nucleotides agree with TRBD2. The input for sequencing was CD4+ T cells from blood, taken at baseline. The CDR3 loop is CASSNTRGTSGDGETQYF. CDR3 coding DNA: TGTGCCAGCAGCAACACCCGAGGGACTAGCGGGGATGGGGAGACCCAGTACTTC.